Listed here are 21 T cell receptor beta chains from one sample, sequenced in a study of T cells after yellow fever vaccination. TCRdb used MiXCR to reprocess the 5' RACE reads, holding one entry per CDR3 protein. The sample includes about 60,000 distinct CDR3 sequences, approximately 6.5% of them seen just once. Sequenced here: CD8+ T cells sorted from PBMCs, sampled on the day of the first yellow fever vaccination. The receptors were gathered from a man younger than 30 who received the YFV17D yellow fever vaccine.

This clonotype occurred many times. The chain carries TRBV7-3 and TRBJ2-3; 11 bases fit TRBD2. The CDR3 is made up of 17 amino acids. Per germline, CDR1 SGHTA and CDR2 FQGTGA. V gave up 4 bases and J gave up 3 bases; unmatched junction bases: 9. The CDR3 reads CASSSPTSGVGTDTQYF. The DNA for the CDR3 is TGTGCCAGCAGCTCTCCGACTAGCGGGGTGGGGACAGATACGCAGTATTTT.

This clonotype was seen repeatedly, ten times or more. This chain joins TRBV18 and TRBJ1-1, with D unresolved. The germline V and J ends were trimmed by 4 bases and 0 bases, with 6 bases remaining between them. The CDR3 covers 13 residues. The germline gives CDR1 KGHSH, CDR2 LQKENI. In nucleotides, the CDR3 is TGTGCCAGCTCACTGGACGTGAACACTGAAGCTTTCTTT. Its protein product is CASSLDVNTEAFF.

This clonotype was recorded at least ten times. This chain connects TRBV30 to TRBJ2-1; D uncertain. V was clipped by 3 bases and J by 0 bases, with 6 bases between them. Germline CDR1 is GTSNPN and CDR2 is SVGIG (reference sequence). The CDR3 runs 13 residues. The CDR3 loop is CAWSRSSYNEQFF. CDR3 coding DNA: TGTGCCTGGAGCAGAAGCTCCTACAATGAGCAGTTCTTC.

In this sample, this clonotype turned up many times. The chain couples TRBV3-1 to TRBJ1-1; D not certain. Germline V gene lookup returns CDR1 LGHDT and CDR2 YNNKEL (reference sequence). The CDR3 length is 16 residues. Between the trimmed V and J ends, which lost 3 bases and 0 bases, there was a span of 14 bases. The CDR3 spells CASSHAGDYMNTEAFF. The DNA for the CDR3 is TGTGCCAGCAGCCATGCAGGTGACTACATGAACACTGAAGCTTTCTTT.

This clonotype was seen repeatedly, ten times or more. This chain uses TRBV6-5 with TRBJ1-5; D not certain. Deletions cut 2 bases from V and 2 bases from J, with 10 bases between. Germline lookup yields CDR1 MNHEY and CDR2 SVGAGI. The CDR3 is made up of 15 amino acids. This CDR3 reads CASSYGLLGNQPQHF. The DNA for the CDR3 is TGTGCCAGCAGTTACGGGCTTTTGGGCAATCAGCCCCAGCATTTT.

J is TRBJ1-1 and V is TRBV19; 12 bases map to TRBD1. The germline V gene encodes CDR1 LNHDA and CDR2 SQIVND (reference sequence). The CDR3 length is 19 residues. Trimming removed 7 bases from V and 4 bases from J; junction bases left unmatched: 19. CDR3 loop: CASNSPWSGTGGEITEAFF. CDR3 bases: TGTGCCAGTAATTCCCCATGGTCCGGGACAGGGGGCGAGATCACTGAAGCTTTCTTT.

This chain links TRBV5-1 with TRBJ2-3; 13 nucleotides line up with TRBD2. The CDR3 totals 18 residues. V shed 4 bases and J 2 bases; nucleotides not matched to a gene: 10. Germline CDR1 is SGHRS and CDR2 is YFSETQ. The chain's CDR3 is CASSPRTSGGPPTDTQYF. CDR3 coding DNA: TGCGCCAGCAGCCCCCGGACTAGCGGGGGCCCCCCCACAGATACGCAGTATTTT.

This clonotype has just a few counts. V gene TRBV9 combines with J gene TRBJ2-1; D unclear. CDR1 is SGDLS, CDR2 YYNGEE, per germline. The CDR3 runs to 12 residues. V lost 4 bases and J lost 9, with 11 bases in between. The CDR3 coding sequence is TGTGCCAGCAGCTCGACCGGTACTGAGCAGTTCTTC. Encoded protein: CASSSTGTEQFF.

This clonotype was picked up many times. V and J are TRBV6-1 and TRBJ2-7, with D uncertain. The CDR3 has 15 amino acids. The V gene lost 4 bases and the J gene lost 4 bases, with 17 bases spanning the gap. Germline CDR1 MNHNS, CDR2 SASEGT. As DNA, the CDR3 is TGTGCCAGCAGTGTAACGGGCCTTCTCGGGTACGAGCAGTACTTC. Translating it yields CASSVTGLLGYEQYF.

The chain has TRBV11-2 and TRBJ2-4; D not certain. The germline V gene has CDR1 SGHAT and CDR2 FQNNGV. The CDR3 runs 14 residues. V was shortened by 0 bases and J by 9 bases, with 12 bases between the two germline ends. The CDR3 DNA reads TGTGCCAGCAGCTTAGACGGCAGGCACGCCATTCAGTACTTC. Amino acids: CASSLDGRHAIQYF.

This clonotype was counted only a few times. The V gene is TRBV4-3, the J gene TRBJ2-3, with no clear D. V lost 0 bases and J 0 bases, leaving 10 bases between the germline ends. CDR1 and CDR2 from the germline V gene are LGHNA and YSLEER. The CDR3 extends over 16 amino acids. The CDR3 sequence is CASSQDSYLSTDTQYF. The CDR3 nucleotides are TGCGCCAGCAGCCAAGATTCCTACCTTAGCACAGATACGCAGTATTTT.

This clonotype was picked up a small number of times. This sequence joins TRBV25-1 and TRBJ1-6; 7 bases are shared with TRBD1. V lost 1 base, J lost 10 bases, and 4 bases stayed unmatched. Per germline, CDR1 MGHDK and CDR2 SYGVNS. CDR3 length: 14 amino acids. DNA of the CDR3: TGTGCCAGCAGTGAATCAGGGGGTCGGTCACCCCTCCACTTT. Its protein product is CASSESGGRSPLHF.

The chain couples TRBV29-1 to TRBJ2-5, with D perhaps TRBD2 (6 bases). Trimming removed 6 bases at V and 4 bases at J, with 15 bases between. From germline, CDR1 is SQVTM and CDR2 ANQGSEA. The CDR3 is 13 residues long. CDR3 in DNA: TGCAGCGTGAATGTTGGGGGAGGAGAGACCCAGTACTTC. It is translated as CSVNVGGGETQYF. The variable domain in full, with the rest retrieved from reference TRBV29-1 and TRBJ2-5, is SAVISQKPSRDICQRGTSLTIQCQVDSQVTMMFWYRQQPGQSLTLIATANQGSEATYESGFVIDKFPISRPNLTFSTLTVSNMSPEDSSIYLCSVNVGGGETQYFGPGTRLLVL.

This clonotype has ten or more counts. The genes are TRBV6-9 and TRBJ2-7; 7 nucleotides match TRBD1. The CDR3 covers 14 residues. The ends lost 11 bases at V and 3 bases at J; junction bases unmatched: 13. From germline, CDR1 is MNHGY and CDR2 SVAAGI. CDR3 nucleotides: TGTGCCGGGACCCGAGGGGGCAAGATCTACGAGCAGTACGTC. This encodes CAGTRGGKIYEQYV.

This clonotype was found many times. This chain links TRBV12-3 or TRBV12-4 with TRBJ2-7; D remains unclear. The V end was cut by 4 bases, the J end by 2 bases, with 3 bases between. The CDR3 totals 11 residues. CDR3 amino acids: CASSSAYEQYF. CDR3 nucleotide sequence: TGTGCCAGCAGTTCCGCCTACGAGCAGTACTTC.

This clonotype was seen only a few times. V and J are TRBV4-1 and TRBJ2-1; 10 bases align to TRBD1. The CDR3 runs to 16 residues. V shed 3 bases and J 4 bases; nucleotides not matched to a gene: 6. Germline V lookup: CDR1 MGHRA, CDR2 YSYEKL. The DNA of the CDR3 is TGCGCCAGCAGCCACCTCGGGACAGGGGCTTACAATGAGCAGTTCTTC. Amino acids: CASSHLGTGAYNEQFF.

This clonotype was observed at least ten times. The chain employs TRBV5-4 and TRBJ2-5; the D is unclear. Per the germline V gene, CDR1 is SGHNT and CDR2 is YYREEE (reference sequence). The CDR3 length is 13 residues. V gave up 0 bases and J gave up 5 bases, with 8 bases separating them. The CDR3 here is CASSLEEKETQYF. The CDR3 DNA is TGTGCCAGCAGCTTGGAGGAGAAGGAGACCCAGTACTTC.

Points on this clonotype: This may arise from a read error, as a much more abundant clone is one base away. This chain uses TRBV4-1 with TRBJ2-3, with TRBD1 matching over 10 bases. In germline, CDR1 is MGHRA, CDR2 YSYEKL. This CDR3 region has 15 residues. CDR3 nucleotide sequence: TGCCCCAGCAGCGAGGGACAGGGGTTCACAGATACGCAGTATTTT. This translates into CPSSEGQGFTDTQYF.

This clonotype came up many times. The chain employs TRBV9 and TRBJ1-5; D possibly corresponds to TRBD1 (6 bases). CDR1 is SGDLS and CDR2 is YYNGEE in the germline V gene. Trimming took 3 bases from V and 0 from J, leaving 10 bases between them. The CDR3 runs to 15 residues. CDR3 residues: CASSETGYSNQPQHF. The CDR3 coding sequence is TGTGCCAGCAGCGAGACAGGATATAGCAATCAGCCCCAGCATTTT.

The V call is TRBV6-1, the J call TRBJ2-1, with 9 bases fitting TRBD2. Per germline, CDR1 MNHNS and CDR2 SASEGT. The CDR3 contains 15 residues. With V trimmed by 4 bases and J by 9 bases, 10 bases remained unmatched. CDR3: CASSGATSGPSEQFF. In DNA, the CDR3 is TGTGCCAGCAGTGGGGCGACTAGCGGCCCGAGTGAGCAGTTCTTC.

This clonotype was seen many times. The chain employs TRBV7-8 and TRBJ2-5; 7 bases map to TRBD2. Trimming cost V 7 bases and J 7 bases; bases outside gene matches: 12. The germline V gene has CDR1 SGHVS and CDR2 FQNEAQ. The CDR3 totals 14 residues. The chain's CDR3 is CASTSPGLAATQYF. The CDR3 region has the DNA TGTGCCAGCACCTCCCCGGGCCTAGCGGCGACCCAGTACTTC.